The 26 T cell receptor beta chains below were found in one sample sequenced in a study of CD8 T cells in Susac syndrome. With random hexamers, reverse transcription was performed on roughly 0.45 to 1 ug of RNA. Each CDR3 protein is one row after TCRdb ran MiXCR on the immunoSEQ multiplex PCR reads. Here the sample spans approximately 160,000 distinct CDR3 sequences, 93% being singletons. Sequencing input: CD4+ T cells from PBMCs. All receptors derive from a human donor with multiple sclerosis.

For the CDR3, the DNA is TGTGCCAGCAGATCAACCCATGAGCAGTTCTTC. Translation: CASRSTHEQFF. The V gene is TRBV7-8, the J gene TRBJ2-1; D remains ambiguous. CDR3 length equals 11 residues. From germline, CDR1 is SGHVS and CDR2 FQNEAQ. With 6 bases removed from V and 8 bases from J, the gap between germline ends came to 8 bases.

This clonotype was recorded only once. V and J are TRBV7-6 and TRBJ2-3; D is possibly TRBD2 (6 bases). The germline CDR1 and CDR2 sequences are SGHVS and FNYEAQ. The CDR3 contains 18 residues. The V gene lost 6 bases and the J gene lost 1 base, with 23 bases spanning the gap. CDR3 sequence (DNA): TGTGCCAGCAGTTCCTGGCCGCGGGGCCGGCGGGGCACAGATACGCAGTATTTT. Its translation is CASSSWPRGRRGTDTQYF.

The chain couples TRBV2 to TRBJ2-5, with D possibly being TRBD1 (5 bases). CDR3 length: 13 residues. With 4 bases removed from V and 1 base from J, the gap between germline ends came to 7 bases. Germline V gene lookup returns CDR1 SNHLY and CDR2 FYNNEI. The CDR3 is CASSGQSQETQYF. CDR3 coding DNA: TGTGCCAGCAGTGGACAGTCCCAAGAGACCCAGTACTTC.

In its sample, this clonotype was seen once. The chain combines TRBV24-1 with TRBJ2-7, with TRBD1 matching 10 bases. Germline assignment: CDR1 KGHDR and CDR2 SFDVKD. Losses at the gene ends were 4 bases for V and 5 bases for J; bases not matched to a gene: 4. The CDR3 covers 14 residues. CDR3 in amino acids: CATSEGQGSNEQYF. In DNA form, the CDR3 reads TGTGCCACCAGTGAGGGACAGGGGTCGAACGAGCAGTACTTC.

This rearrangement joins TRBV6-5 to TRBJ2-1, with D possibly TRBD2 on 5 matching bases. The CDR3 consists of 17 residues. The germline V and J ends were trimmed by 0 bases and 0 bases, with 12 bases remaining between them. Germline assignment: CDR1 MNHEY and CDR2 SVGAGI. CDR3 in amino acids: CASSYSGGASSYNEQFF. As DNA, the CDR3 is TGTGCCAGCAGTTACTCCGGAGGCGCCAGCTCCTACAATGAGCAGTTCTTC.

The chain links TRBV9 to TRBJ2-3, with D maybe TRBD2 (6 bases). Germline lookup yields CDR1 SGDLS and CDR2 YYNGEE. This CDR3 is built from 16 residues. The ends were cut back, 1 base at V and 0 bases at J, with 12 bases in the middle. The CDR3 spells CASSVRGSPSTDTQYF. The CDR3 bases are TGTGCCAGCAGCGTACGGGGGAGTCCTAGCACAGATACGCAGTATTTT.

The rearrangement uses TRBV30 and TRBJ2-7; possibly TRBD1 for D (6 bases). Looked up from germline, CDR1 is GTSNPN and CDR2 is SVGIG (reference sequence). The CDR3 totals 13 residues. V lost 3 bases and J lost 3, with 12 bases in between. The CDR3 reads CAWSGEQGYEQYF. DNA for the CDR3: TGTGCCTGGAGCGGAGAACAGGGCTACGAGCAGTACTTC.

The rearrangement uses TRBV18 and TRBJ2-3; no definite D call. CDR1 KGHSH and CDR2 LQKENI come from the germline V gene. This CDR3 has 15 amino acids. Deletions cut 5 bases from V and 4 bases from J, with 16 bases between. CDR3 in DNA: TGTGCCAGCTCAAACCTGGCAGGAAGCCCAGATACGCAGTATTTT. This codes for CASSNLAGSPDTQYF.

This clonotype has just one count. The genes are TRBV7-8 and TRBJ2-7, with TRBD1 matching over 8 bases. The CDR3 has 15 amino acids. The germline CDR1 and CDR2 sequences are SGHVS and FQNEAQ. V lost 1 base, J lost 4 bases, and 6 bases stayed unmatched. CDR3 loop: CASSLESRGLYEQYF. In DNA form, the CDR3 reads TGTGCCAGCAGCTTAGAATCCAGGGGGCTGTACGAGCAGTACTTC.

The rearrangement uses TRBV3-1 and TRBJ2-7, with 10 nucleotides matching TRBD2. CDR3 size: 15 residues. In germline, CDR1 is LGHDT, CDR2 YNNKEL (reference sequence). Unmatched junction bases numbered 7, after V lost 5 bases and J lost 3 bases. CDR3 coding DNA: TGTGCCAGCAGCACGGGGACTAGCGTTGTCTACGAGCAGTACTTC. It yields the protein CASSTGTSVVYEQYF.

The chain links TRBV6-6 to TRBJ2-5; tentatively, D is TRBD1 (5 bases). This CDR3 has 13 residues. CDR1 and CDR2 from the germline V gene are MNHNY and SVGAGI (reference sequence). Trimming removed 5 bases at V and 4 bases at J, with 11 bases between. The CDR3 is CASSGHRRETQYF. The CDR3 DNA follows: TGTGCCAGCAGTGGACACCGAAGAGAGACCCAGTACTTC.

The genes are TRBV2 and TRBJ2-1; 8 bases agree with TRBD1. The V segment lost 6 bases and the J segment 4 bases; nucleotides outside the gene matches: 2. The CDR3 is 13 residues long. Germline lookup yields CDR1 SNHLY and CDR2 FYNNEI. This chain's CDR3 is CASRTGVYNEQFF. CDR3 coding DNA: TGTGCCAGCAGGACAGGGGTATACAATGAGCAGTTCTTC.

The genes are TRBV5-1 and TRBJ1-3, with D tentatively TRBD1 (5 bases). This CDR3 contains 14 residues. Germline V gene sequence: CDR1 SGHRS, CDR2 YFSETQ. V lost 8 bases and J lost 0, with 12 bases in between. CDR3 amino acids: CASTTGTSGNTIYF. The CDR3 DNA sequence: TGCGCCAGTACGACCGGGACCTCTGGAAACACCATATATTTT.

The chain couples TRBV15 to TRBJ2-1; D is undetermined. V lost 5 bases and J lost 0, with 8 bases in between. From germline, CDR1 is LNHNV and CDR2 YYDKDF (reference sequence). CDR3 length equals 14 residues. Here the CDR3 DNA reads TGTGCCACCAGCCCTCTTGGCTCCTACAATGAGCAGTTCTTC. This translates into CATSPLGSYNEQFF.

This sequence joins TRBV12-3 or TRBV12-4 and TRBJ2-3, with D possibly TRBD1 on 6 matching bases. V lost 7 bases and J 1 base, leaving 21 bases between the germline ends. The CDR3 is made up of 17 amino acids. Here the CDR3 DNA reads TGTGCCAGCACCACCCGAGGTACAGGGAGAGGCACAGATACGCAGTATTTT. This gives the protein CASTTRGTGRGTDTQYF.

The chain couples TRBV5-6 to TRBJ2-1; 8 bases match TRBD2. The V gene end was trimmed by 4 bases and the J gene end by 9 bases; junction bases not matched to a gene: 9. CDR3 length: 14 residues. Germline CDR1 and CDR2: SGHDT and YYEEEE. The CDR3, as DNA: TGTGCCAGCAGCGGGCACGGGGGGGCCACTGAGCAGTTCTTC. Translated, it gives CASSGHGGATEQFF. The variable domain in full, completed from reference TRBV5-6 and TRBJ2-1, reads DAGVTQSPTHLIKTRGQQVTLRCSPKSGHDTVSWYQQALGQGPQFIFQYYEEEERQRGNFPDRFSGHQFPNYSSELNVNALLLGDSALYLCASSGHGGATEQFFGPGTRLTVL.

CDR3 sequence reads: CAIIGAGAYEQYF. The CDR3 DNA sequence: TGTGCCATCATAGGGGCGGGAGCCTACGAGCAGTACTTC. J is TRBJ2-7 and V is TRBV10-3; 7 bases match TRBD2. The CDR3 is 13 residues long. The germline V gene encodes CDR1 ENHRY and CDR2 SYGVKD. V trimming: 7 bases; J trimming: 2 bases; junction bases outside the gene matches: 5.

This clonotype was seen only once. The chain joins TRBV12-3 or TRBV12-4 to TRBJ1-2, with D hard to call. CDR3 length: 13 residues. V dropped 4 bases and J dropped 8 bases, with 14 bases sitting between them. Written as DNA, the CDR3 is TGTGCCAGCAGTTCGGTGCCGGTGGGGGGCTACACCTTC. It is translated as CASSSVPVGGYTF.

J is TRBJ2-3 and V is TRBV5-1, with D perhaps matching TRBD2 (6 bases). Trimming pared 0 bases from V and 2 bases from J, leaving 13 bases between. Germline V lookup: CDR1 SGHRS, CDR2 YFSETQ. The CDR3 spans 16 residues. This CDR3 is CASSLGLSGLTDTQYF. In DNA, the CDR3 is TGCGCCAGCAGCTTGGGACTTTCGGGACTCACAGATACGCAGTATTTT.

This rearrangement joins TRBV20-1 to TRBJ2-7; TRBD2 might be the D (6 bases). CDR3 size: 13 residues. V dropped 3 bases and J dropped 2 bases, with 11 bases sitting between them. Per the germline V gene, CDR1 is DFQATT and CDR2 is SNEGSKA (reference sequence). CDR3 in DNA: TGCAGTGCTAGGGGGTGGGGGGCCTACGAGCAGTACTTC. This encodes CSARGWGAYEQYF.

The V gene is TRBV19, the J gene TRBJ2-3; D possibly matches TRBD1 or TRBD2 (6 bases each). Trimming shortened V by 6 bases and J by 1 base, and 14 bases separated the two germline ends. The CDR3 runs 15 residues. CDR1 and CDR2 (germline): LNHDA, SQIVND (reference sequence). CDR3 nucleotides: TGTGCCAGTAGCGTCGGGGGCTCTCGCACAGATACGCAGTATTTT. Its protein product is CASSVGGSRTDTQYF.

The chain joins TRBV29-1 to TRBJ2-5; TRBD1 might be the D (6 bases). V lost 7 bases to trimming and J lost 7 bases, with 16 bases between them. Germline CDR1 reads SQVTM; CDR2 reads ANQGSEA. The CDR3 has 12 amino acids. The CDR3 bases are TGCAGCGCTAGGACAGCCGACTGGACCCAGTACTTC. This encodes CSARTADWTQYF.

The CDR3 reads CASSLGGLSTNEKLFF. As DNA, the CDR3 is TGCGCCAGCAGTCTTGGGGGATTATCAACTAATGAAAAACTGTTTTTT. This sequence joins TRBV5-1 and TRBJ1-4, with a tentative D call TRBD1 (5 bases). Germline V lookup: CDR1 SGHRS, CDR2 YFSETQ. CDR3 length: 16 amino acids. V was cut by 5 bases and J by 0 bases, with 14 bases left in between.

V gene TRBV6-1 combines with J gene TRBJ1-5; D may be TRBD1 (6 bases). The CDR3 has 15 residues. Per germline, CDR1 MNHNS and CDR2 SASEGT. The V and J ends lost 6 bases and 7 bases respectively, with 19 bases between them. Here the CDR3 DNA reads TGTGCCAGCAGCCTAGGTGGGGGGCTGGGGCAGCCCCAGCATTTT. Its translation is CASSLGGGLGQPQHF.

The chain uses TRBV21-1 and TRBJ1-1; the listed D gene, TRBD1, was not tested against the DNA. TRBV21-1 is termed a pseudogene. The CDR3 sequence is 12 residues long. CDR3 region: CASSGRDLGAFF. The CDR3 nucleotides read TGTGCCAGCAGCGGCCGGGACCTCGGAGCTTTCTTT.

The chain uses TRBV2 and TRBJ2-7; D call uncertain. The germline V gene has CDR1 SNHLY and CDR2 FYNNEI. V lost 2 bases and J 7 bases, leaving 12 bases between the germline ends. The CDR3 spans 13 residues. CDR3 sequence reads: CASSETEQSEQYF. In nucleotides, the CDR3 is TGTGCCAGCAGTGAAACTGAACAAAGTGAGCAGTACTTC. Drawing the rest from reference TRBV2 and TRBJ2-7, the complete variable domain is EPEVTQTPSHQVTQMGQEVILRCVPISNHLYFYWYRQILGQKVEFLVSFYNNEISEKSEIFDDQFSVERPDGSNFTLKIRSTKLEDSAMYFCASSETEQSEQYFGPGTRLTVT.